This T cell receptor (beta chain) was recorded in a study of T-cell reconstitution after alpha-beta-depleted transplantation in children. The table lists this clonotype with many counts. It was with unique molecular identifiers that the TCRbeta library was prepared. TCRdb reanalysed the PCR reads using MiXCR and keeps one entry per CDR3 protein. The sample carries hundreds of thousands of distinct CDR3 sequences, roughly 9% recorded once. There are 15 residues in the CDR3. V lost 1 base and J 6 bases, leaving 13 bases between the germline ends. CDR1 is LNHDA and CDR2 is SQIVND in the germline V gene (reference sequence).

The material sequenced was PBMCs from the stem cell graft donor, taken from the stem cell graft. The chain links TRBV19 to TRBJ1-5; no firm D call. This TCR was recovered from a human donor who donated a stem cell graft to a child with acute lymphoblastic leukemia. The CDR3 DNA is TGTGCCAGTAGTATAGCACGGGGAGGCGGTCAGCCCCAGCATTTT. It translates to CASSIARGGGQPQHF.